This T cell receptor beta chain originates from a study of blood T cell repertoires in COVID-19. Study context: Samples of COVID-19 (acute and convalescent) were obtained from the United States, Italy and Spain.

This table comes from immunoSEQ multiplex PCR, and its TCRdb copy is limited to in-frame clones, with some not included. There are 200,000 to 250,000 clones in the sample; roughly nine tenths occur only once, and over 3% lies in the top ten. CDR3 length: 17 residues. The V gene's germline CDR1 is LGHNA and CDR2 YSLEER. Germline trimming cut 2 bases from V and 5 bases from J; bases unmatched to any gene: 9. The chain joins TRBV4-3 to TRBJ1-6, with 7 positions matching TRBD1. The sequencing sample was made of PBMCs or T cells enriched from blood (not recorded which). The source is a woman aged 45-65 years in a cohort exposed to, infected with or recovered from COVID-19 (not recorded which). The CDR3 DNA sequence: TGCGCCAGCAGCCAACATCCCCGGGACAGCAATAATTCACCCCTCCACTTT. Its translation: CASSQHPRDSNNSPLHF.